Below are 5 T cell receptor beta chains sequenced from a single sample in a study of cytomegalovirus exposure and HLA in healthy donors. Use of 60 Vbeta and 13 Jbeta primers characterized the PCR. Sequenced by immunoSEQ multiplex PCR; TCRdb stores in-frame clones only, minus some. The data show roughly 190,000 clones, 70% to 80% seen once. The sample taken for sequencing was PBMCs. These receptors came from a woman aged 25-40 years in good health and CMV-seropositive.

This clone was seen more than once but under ten times. The chain combines TRBV7-2 with TRBJ2-7, with 12 bases identical to TRBD2. Germline V gene data show CDR1 as SGHTA and CDR2 as FQGNSA. Trimming removed 5 bases from V and 3 bases from J; junction bases left unmatched: 5. The CDR3 is made up of 15 amino acids. In DNA, the CDR3 is TGTGCCAGCAGCCGATGGACTAGCGGGAACTACGAGCAGTACTTC. Its translation: CASSRWTSGNYEQYF.

The V gene is TRBV28, the J gene TRBJ2-5; TRBD2 agrees at 11 bases. This CDR3 comprises 17 residues. Germline values: CDR1 MDHEN, CDR2 SYDVKM. The V gene end was trimmed by 3 bases and the J gene end by 5 bases; junction bases not matched to a gene: 11. CDR3 protein: CASSFGLAGGLFETQYF. DNA for the CDR3: TGTGCCAGCAGTTTCGGGCTAGCGGGGGGCTTGTTTGAGACCCAGTACTTC.

V usage is TRBV29-1 and J usage is TRBJ2-2; 11 positions agree with TRBD1. This CDR3 spans 14 amino acids. Germline V gives CDR1 SQVTM, CDR2 ANQGSEA. Trimming cost V 3 bases and J 8 bases; bases outside gene matches: 5. CDR3 amino acids: CSVEVDRGLGELFF. CDR3 nucleotide sequence: TGCAGCGTTGAGGTGGACAGGGGGCTAGGGGAGCTGTTTTTT.

The chain joins TRBV4-3 to TRBJ2-1, with 12 positions matching TRBD2. The CDR3 consists of 16 residues. CDR1 and CDR2 (germline): LGHNA, YSLEER. After removal of 3 bases from V and 9 bases from J, the junction contained 9 bases not matched to a gene. In DNA form, the CDR3 reads TGCGCCAGCAGCCAGGGCCTAGCGGGGGGGACTGGTGAGCAGTTCTTC. Translated, it gives CASSQGLAGGTGEQFF.

The CDR3 coding sequence is TGTGCCAGCAGCGTAGAACCGACAGGGGATAATTCACCCCTCCACTTT. Protein product: CASSVEPTGDNSPLHF. The chain has TRBV9 and TRBJ1-6; 8 bases line up with TRBD1. The CDR3 runs to 16 residues. The germline V gene encodes CDR1 SGDLS and CDR2 YYNGEE. V was clipped by 0 bases and J by 5 bases; unmatched bases: 4. Complete variable domain (other parts from reference TRBV9 and TRBJ1-6): DSGVTQTPKHLITATGQRVTLRCSPRSGDLSVYWYQQSLDQGLQFLIQYYNGEERAKGNILERFSAQQFPDLHSELNLSSLELGDSALYFCASSVEPTGDNSPLHFGNGTRLTVT.